The rows below give T cell receptor beta chains drawn from one sample of a study of PD-1 blockade in classical Hodgkin lymphoma. Some clones are missing from TCRdb's copy, which holds only in-frame ones; the method was immunoSEQ multiplex PCR. The table includes around 36,000 clones, about nine tenths detected once. This specimen consisted of peripheral blood mononuclear cells (PBMCs), obtained at baseline. The receptors derive from a human donor with classical Hodgkin lymphoma. Each CDR3 is given with its conserved first and last residue. D genes are given only for firm matches. Size values are once, few and many counts, or a class for expanded clones, and some rows have none.

size | J | V | D | CDR3 | DNA
NA | TRBJ2-1 | TRBV29-1 | NA | CSVLSYNEQFF | TGCAGCGTTCTCTCCTACAATGAGCAGTTCTTC
NA | TRBJ1-5 | TRBV6-5 | NA | CASSGGRGRPQHF | TGTGCCAGCAGTGGCGGTCGGGGCCGCCCCCAGCATTTT
NA | TRBJ1-1 | TRBV7-9 | NA | CASSLDGLREAFF | TGTGCCAGCAGCTTAGATGGGCTTAGGGAAGCTTTCTTT
NA | TRBJ2-3 | TRBV6-6 | NA | CASSYGGATDTQYF | TGTGCCAGCAGTTACGGGGGGGCTACAGATACGCAGTATTTT
NA | TRBJ2-3 | TRBV9 | NA | CASSPPTDTQYF | TGTGCCAGCAGCCCCCCCACAGATACGCAGTATTTT
NA | TRBJ2-3 | TRBV7-9 | NA | CASSSDRAEGTQYF | TGTGCCAGCAGCTCAGACCGGGCCGAGGGTACGCAGTATTTT
NA | TRBJ2-1 | TRBV6-6 | TRBD2 | CASSYSGLPNEQFF | TGTGCCAGCAGTTACTCGGGACTACCCAATGAGCAGTTCTTC
once | TRBJ1-1 | TRBV5-8 | TRBD1 | CASSPGGSVEAFF | TGTGCCAGCAGTCCAGGGGGCTCAGTTGAAGCTTTCTTT
NA | TRBJ2-7 | TRBV5-1 | NA | CASSEGRRIWDPEQYF | TGCGCCAGCAGCGAGGGGCGGAGGATTTGGGACCCCGAGCAGTACTTC
NA | TRBJ2-1 | TRBV5-1 | NA | CASSLSVSSYNEQFF | TGCGCCAGCAGCTTGTCGGTGAGCTCCTACAATGAGCAGTTCTTC
NA | TRBJ1-5 | TRBV28 | NA | CASSLRGSGNQPQHF | TGTGCCAGCAGTTTAAGGGGCTCTGGCAATCAGCCCCAGCATTTT
NA | TRBJ1-5 | TRBV6-5 | TRBD1 | CASATGGSGQPQHF | TGTGCCAGCGCGACAGGGGGCAGTGGGCAGCCCCAGCATTTT
NA | TRBJ2-1 | TRBV19 | TRBD2 | CASSGTSGLPSSYNEQFF | TGTGCCAGTAGTGGGACTAGCGGGCTCCCGAGCTCCTACAATGAGCAGTTCTTC
NA | TRBJ2-6 | TRBV2 | NA | CASSVTGSGANVLTF | TGTGCCAGCAGTGTGACTGGGTCTGGGGCCAACGTCCTGACTTTC
NA | TRBJ2-2 | TRBV7-2 | TRBD1 | CASRKTGTALNTGELFF | TGTGCCAGCAGGAAAACCGGGACAGCCTTGAACACCGGGGAGCTGTTTTTT
NA | TRBJ2-7 | TRBV11-2 | TRBD2 | CASSLSREYEQYF | TGTGCCAGCAGCCTCTCGCGGGAGTACGAGCAGTACTTC
once | TRBJ2-1 | TRBV4-3 | TRBD1 | CASSQEGGDEQFF | TGCGCCAGCAGCCAAGAAGGGGGCGATGAGCAGTTCTTC
NA | TRBJ2-3 | TRBV7-2 | TRBD1 | CASSLTRQGYLGTQYF | TGTGCCAGCAGCTTAACCAGACAGGGGTACCTTGGTACGCAGTATTTT
NA | TRBJ2-3 | TRBV5-4 | NA | CASSLDENTQYF | TGTGCCAGCAGCTTGGACGAAAATACGCAGTATTTT
NA | TRBJ2-1 | TRBV4-1 | TRBD2 | CASSQDGAGGTYNEQFF | TGCGCCAGCAGCCAAGATGGGGCGGGAGGGACCTACAATGAGCAGTTCTTC
NA | TRBJ2-7 | TRBV5-1 | NA | CASSLGYETGYEQYF | TGCGCCAGCAGCTTGGGATACGAGACAGGTTACGAGCAGTACTTC
NA | TRBJ1-2 | TRBV2 | NA | CASSVGGSYGYTF | TGTGCCAGCAGCGTAGGAGGTTCCTATGGCTACACCTTC
NA | TRBJ2-2 | TRBV11-2 | NA | CASSSNSRYTGELFF | TGTGCCAGCAGCTCTAATAGCAGATACACCGGGGAGCTGTTTTTT
NA | TRBJ1-5 | TRBV18 | NA | CASSAAGGNQPQHF | TGTGCCAGCTCCGCCGCAGGGGGCAATCAGCCCCAGCATTTT
NA | TRBJ1-1 | TRBV6-5 | NA | CASSSFPGYTEAFF | TGTGCCAGCTCCTCTTTCCCCGGGTATACTGAAGCTTTCTTT